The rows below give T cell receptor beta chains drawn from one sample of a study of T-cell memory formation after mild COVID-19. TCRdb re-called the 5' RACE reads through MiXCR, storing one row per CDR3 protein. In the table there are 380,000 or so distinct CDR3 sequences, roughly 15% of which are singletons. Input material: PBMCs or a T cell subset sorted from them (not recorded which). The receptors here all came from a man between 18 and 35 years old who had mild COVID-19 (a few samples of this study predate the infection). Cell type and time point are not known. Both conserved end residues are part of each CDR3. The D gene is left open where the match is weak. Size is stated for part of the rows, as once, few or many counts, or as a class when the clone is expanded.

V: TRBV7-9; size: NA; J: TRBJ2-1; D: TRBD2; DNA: TGTGCCAGCAGCTTAGCAGCGGGGAATGAGCAGTTCTTC; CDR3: CASSLAAGNEQFF
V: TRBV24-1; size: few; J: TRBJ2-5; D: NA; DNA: TGTGCCACCAGTGAGGCAGGTTTGGGGTTGGAGACCCAGTACTTC; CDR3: CATSEAGLGLETQYF
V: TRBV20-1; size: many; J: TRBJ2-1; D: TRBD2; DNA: TGCAGTGCTCCGCGGAGTAGCGGGATCAATGAGCAGTTCTTC; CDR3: CSAPRSSGINEQFF
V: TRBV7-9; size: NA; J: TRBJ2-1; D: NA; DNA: TGTGCCAGCAGGAACCCCGGGGACTACAATGAGCAGTTCTTC; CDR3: CASRNPGDYNEQFF
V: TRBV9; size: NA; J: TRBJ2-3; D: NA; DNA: TGTGCCAGCAGCGCACCTAGCACAGATACGCAGTATTTT; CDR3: CASSAPSTDTQYF
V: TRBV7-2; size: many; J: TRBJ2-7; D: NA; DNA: TGTGCCAGCAGCACCACCTACGAGCAGTACTTC; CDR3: CASSTTYEQYF
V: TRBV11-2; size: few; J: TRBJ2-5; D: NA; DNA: TGTGCCAGCAGCTCACAGGAAGAGACCCAGTACTTC; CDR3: CASSSQEETQYF
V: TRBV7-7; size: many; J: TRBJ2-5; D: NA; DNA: TGTGCCAGCAGCTTAGGAGGACAGTCCGAGACCCAGTACTTC; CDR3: CASSLGGQSETQYF
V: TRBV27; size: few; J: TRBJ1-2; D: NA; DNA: TGTGCCAGCAGTTTAATCGGGGGTAGCTATGGCTACACCTTC; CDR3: CASSLIGGSYGYTF
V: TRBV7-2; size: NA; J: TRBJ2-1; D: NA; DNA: TGTGCCAGCAGCAACGGGTGGGGTGAGCAGTTCTTC; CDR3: CASSNGWGEQFF
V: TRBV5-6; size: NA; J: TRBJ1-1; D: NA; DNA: TGTGCCAGCAGCATTGTTATAGGCACTGAAGCTTTCTTT; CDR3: CASSIVIGTEAFF
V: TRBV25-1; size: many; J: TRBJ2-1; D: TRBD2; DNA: TGTGCCAGCGCCGGGGGGGGCCCGTACAATGAGCAGTTCTTC; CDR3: CASAGGGPYNEQFF
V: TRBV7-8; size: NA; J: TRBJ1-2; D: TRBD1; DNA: TGTGCCAGCAGCTCCGCCGGGACAGGTCATTATGGCTACACCTTC; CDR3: CASSSAGTGHYGYTF
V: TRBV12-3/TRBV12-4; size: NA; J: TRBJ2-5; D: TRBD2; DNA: TGTGCCAGCAGTTACTCCTTAGAGCGGGGGGGCCAAGAGACCCAGTACTTC; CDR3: CASSYSLERGGQETQYF
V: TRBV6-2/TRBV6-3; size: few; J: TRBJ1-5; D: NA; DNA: TGTGCCAGCGCTGAGGCGGCAGCTAATCAGCCCCAGCATTTT; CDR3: CASAEAAANQPQHF
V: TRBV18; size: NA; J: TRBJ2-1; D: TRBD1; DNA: TGTGCCAGCTCAGGCGCACAGGGGTATGGGTCCGATGAGCAGTTCTTC; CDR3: CASSGAQGYGSDEQFF
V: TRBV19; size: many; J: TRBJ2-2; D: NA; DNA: TGTGCCAGTACCCCCTGGGCACTTCGAAACACCGGGGAGCTGTTTTTT; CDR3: CASTPWALRNTGELFF
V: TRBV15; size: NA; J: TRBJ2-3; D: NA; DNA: TGTGCCACCAGCAGAGCGGTGGGGGGCCCCGTGAGCACAGATACGCAGTATTTT; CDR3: CATSRAVGGPVSTDTQYF
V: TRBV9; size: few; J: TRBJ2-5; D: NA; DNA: TGTGCCAGCAGCGTAGCTGTGAGGGCAGGGGAGACCCAGTACTTC; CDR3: CASSVAVRAGETQYF
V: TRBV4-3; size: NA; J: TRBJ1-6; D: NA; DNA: TGCGCCAGCAGCCAGCTGGGGGGAAACAATTCACCCCTCCACTTT; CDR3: CASSQLGGNNSPLHF
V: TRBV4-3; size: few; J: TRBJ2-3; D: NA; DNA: TGCGCCAGCGGGGGGGCAGGAGATACGCAGTATTTT; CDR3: CASGGAGDTQYF
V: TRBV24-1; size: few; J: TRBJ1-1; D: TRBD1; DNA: TGTGCCACCAGTGACCACATGACAGGGAAGGGAGCTTTCTTT; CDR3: CATSDHMTGKGAFF
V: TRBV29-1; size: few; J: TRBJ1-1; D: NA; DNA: TGCAGCGTTGAAGCAGCTTCCTCAGCGTCCGAAGCTTTCTTT; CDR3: CSVEAASSASEAFF
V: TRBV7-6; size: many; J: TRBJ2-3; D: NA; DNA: TGTGCCAGCAGCTCGACGTCGGGCTATACGCAGTATTTT; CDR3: CASSSTSGYTQYF
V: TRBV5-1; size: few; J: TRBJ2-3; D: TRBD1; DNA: TGCGCCAGCAGCTTGGAGACAGGGAGCACAGATACGCAGTATTTT; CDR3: CASSLETGSTDTQYF
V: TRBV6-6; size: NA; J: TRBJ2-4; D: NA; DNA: TGTGCCAGCAGTTCGGTGCGGTTAAACATTCAGTACTTC; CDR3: CASSSVRLNIQYF
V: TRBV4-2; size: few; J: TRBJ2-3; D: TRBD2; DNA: TGTGCCAGCAGCCAATTCCCACTAGCGGACTGGGAGGATACGCAGTATTTT; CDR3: CASSQFPLADWEDTQYF
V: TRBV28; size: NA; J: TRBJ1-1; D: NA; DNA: TGTGCCAGCAGTTTAAAAGGGATGGCTTTCTTT; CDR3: CASSLKGMAFF
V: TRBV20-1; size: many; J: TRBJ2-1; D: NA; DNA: TGCAGTGCTGAAAGACTACAACGGGGGAATGAGCAGTTCTTC; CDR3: CSAERLQRGNEQFF
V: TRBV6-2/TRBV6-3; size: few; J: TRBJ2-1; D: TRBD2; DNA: TGTGCCAGCAGTTCACCTCTAGCGGGGGGCCGGGGTGAGCAGTTCTTC; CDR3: CASSSPLAGGRGEQFF
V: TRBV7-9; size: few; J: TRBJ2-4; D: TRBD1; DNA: TGTGCCAGCAGCTTAGCTCGGGACAGGGGGCATGCCAAAAACATTCAGTACTTC; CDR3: CASSLARDRGHAKNIQYF
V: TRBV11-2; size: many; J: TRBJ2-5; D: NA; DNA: TGTGCCAGCAGCGACCGGGACGTCGACCAAGAGACCCAGTACTTC; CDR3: CASSDRDVDQETQYF
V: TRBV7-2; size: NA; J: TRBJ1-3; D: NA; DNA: TGTGCCAGCAGCAGAAGCTCGTCTCAGGTCTCTGGAAACACCATATATTTT; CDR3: CASSRSSSQVSGNTIYF
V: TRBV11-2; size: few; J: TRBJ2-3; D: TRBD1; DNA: TGTGCCAGCAGCACGGGACAGGGCAAAGTGGATACGCAGTATTTT; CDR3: CASSTGQGKVDTQYF
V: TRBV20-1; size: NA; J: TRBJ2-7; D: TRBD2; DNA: TGCAGTGCTTTCAGCGGGGTGGCCTACGAGCAGTACTTC; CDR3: CSAFSGVAYEQYF
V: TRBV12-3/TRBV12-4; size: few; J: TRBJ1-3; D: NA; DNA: TGTGCCAGCAGTTTGATGGGTACTGGAAACACCATATATTTT; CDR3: CASSLMGTGNTIYF
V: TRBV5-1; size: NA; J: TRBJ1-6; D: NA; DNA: TGCGCCAGCAGCTTCGGGACATGGAATTCACCCCTCCACTTT; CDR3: CASSFGTWNSPLHF
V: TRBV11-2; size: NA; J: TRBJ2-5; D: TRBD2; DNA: TGTGCCAGCAGCTTCTTGGGGACTAGCGGGAGGGGGACCCAGTACTTC; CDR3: CASSFLGTSGRGTQYF
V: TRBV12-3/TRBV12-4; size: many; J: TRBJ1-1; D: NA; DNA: TGTGCCAGCACCCGGGAGGGGGCTGAAGCTTTCTTT; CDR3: CASTREGAEAFF
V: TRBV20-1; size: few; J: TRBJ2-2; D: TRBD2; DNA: TGCAGCGTCGTTAGGAGCGGGGGAACCGGGGAGCTGTTTTTT; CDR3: CSVVRSGGTGELFF
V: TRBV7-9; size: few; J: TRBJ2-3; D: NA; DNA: TGTGCCAGCAGCTTAGAGGGTCGAGATACGCAGTATTTT; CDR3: CASSLEGRDTQYF
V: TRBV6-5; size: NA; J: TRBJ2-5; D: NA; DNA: TGTGCCAGCAGTACGCAGCGAGGCGGGTACAGGGAGACCCAGTACTTC; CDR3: CASSTQRGGYRETQYF